This TCR beta chain was identified in a study of blood T cell repertoires in COVID-19. Study-wide context: Researchers got acute and convalescent COVID-19 samples from the United States, Italy and Spain. T cells, B-cell-depleted T cells, or PBMCs provided the cDNA or gDNA that served as material.

V was shortened by 7 bases and J by 6 bases, with 7 bases between the two germline ends. Germline V lookup: CDR1 MDHEN, CDR2 SYDVKM. CDR3 length: 11 residues. Authors' processing steps: By means of reference gene primer amplification, nucleated cell counts were estimated. TCRdb keeps only in-frame clones here, not all; method: immunoSEQ multiplex PCR. V, J and clone size were drawn from that table, and D and trimming were deduced from the DNA. This table has under 250,000 clones, 84% appearing once. The sample was peripheral blood. The genes are TRBV28 and TRBJ1-5, with D unclear. This sequence was found in a woman between 25 and 40 years old who had recovered from COVID-19. CDR3 loop: CASTSGQPQHF. For the CDR3, the DNA is TGTGCCAGCACGAGCGGTCAGCCCCAGCATTTT.